This T cell receptor (beta chain) was found in a study of T cell repertoires in cytomegalovirus infection. The wider study: Public TCR beta signatures marked donors with CMV infection and the matching HLA.

Only a few counts were recorded for this clonotype. Its antigen is undetermined. MiXCR was run by TCRdb on the reads, yielding one entry per CDR3 protein. The sample lists roughly 190,000 distinct CDR3 sequences, roughly 9.8% occurring once. The CDR3 runs 15 residues. Germline V lookup: CDR1 MNHEY, CDR2 SVGEGT. V was shortened by 4 bases and J by 4 bases, with 14 bases between the two germline ends. General study findings and limits: CMV-specific TCR beta clonotypes restricted by HLA-C dominated the ex vivo response. Carriers of CMV plus the relevant HLA were identified by cumulative public TCR beta family frequency.

Sequences were obtained from PBMCs. The TCR originated in a human donor in good health (CMV status not recorded). Some clones in this sample may be carry-over from other donors' samples. This sequence joins TRBV6-2 or TRBV6-3 and TRBJ2-1; D is undetermined. This CDR3 is CASSSRVGSYNEQFF. In DNA, the CDR3 is TGTGCCAGCAGTTCCCGGGTCGGTTCATACAATGAGCAGTTCTTC.